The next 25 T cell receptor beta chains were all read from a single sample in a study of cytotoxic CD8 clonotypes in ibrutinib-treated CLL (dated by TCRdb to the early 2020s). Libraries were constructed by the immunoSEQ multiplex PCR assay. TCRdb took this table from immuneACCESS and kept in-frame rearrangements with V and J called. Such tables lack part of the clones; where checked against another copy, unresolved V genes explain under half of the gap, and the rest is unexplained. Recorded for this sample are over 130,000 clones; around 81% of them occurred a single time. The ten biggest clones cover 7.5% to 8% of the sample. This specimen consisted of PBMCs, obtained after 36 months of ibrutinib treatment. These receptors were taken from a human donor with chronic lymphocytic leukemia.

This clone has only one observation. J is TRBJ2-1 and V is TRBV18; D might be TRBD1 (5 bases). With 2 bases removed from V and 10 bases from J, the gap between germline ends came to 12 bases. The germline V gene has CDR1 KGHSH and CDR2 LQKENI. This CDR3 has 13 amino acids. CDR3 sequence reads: CASSPSDTREQFF. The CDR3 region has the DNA TGTGCCAGCTCACCATCGGACACTCGGGAGCAGTTCTTC.

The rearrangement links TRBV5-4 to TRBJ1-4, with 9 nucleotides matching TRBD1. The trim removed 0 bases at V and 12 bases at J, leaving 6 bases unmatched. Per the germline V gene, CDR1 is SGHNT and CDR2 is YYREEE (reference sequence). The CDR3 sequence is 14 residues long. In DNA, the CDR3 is TGTGCCAGCAGCTTGGGGGGACAGGGTGGCGAACTGTTTTTT. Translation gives CASSLGGQGGELFF.

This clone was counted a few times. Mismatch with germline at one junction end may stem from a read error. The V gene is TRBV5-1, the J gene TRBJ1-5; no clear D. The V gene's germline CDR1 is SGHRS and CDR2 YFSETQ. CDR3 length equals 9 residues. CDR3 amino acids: CASIQPQHF. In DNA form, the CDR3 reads TGCGCCAGCATTCAGCCCCAGCATTTT.

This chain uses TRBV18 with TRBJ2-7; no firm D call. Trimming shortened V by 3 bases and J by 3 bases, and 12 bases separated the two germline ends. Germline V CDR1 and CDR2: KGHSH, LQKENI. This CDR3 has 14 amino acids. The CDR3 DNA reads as TGTGCCAGCTCACCGACCGGGTTTAACTACGAGCAGTACTTC. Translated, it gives CASSPTGFNYEQYF.

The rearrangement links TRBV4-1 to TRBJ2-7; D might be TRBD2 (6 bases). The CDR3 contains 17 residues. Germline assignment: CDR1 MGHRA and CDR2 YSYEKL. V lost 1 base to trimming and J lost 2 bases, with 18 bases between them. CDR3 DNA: TGCGCCAGCAGCCAAGGGGGATGGGGGGATACGGCCTACGAGCAGTACTTC. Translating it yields CASSQGGWGDTAYEQYF.

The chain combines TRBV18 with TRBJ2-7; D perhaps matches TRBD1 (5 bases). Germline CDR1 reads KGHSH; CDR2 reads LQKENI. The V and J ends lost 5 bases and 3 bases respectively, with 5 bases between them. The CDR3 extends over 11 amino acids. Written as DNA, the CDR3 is TGTGCCAGCTCAAGGGGCTACGAGCAGTACTTC. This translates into CASSRGYEQYF.

DNA for the CDR3: TGTGCCAGCAGTTGGCAAGGGAACACTGAAGCTTTCTTT. Its protein is CASSWQGNTEAFF. The chain joins TRBV27 to TRBJ1-1; D call uncertain. CDR1 and CDR2 from the germline V gene are MNHEY and SMNVEV (reference sequence). V was pared by 4 bases and J by 1 base, with 7 bases between. The CDR3 spans 13 residues.

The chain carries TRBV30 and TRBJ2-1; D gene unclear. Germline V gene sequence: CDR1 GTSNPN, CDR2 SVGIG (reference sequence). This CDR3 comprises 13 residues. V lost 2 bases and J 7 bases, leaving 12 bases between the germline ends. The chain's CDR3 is CAWSLANSNEQFF. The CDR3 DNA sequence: TGTGCCTGGAGTTTGGCGAACTCTAATGAGCAGTTCTTC.

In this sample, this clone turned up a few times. The CDR3 sequence is CASRDRGLGNTEAFF. CDR3 DNA sequence: TGTGCCAGCAGAGACAGGGGGCTCGGGAACACTGAAGCTTTCTTT. The V call is TRBV6-1, the J call TRBJ1-1; TRBD1 matches at 10 bases. Losses at the gene ends were 6 bases for V and 1 base for J; bases not matched to a gene: 5. Germline CDR1 MNHNS, CDR2 SASEGT. The CDR3 sequence is 15 residues long.

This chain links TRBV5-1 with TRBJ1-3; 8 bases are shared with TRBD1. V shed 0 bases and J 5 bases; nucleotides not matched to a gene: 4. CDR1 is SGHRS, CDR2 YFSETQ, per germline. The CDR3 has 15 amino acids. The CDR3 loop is CASSLEGTGRNTIYF. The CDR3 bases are TGCGCCAGCAGCTTGGAAGGGACAGGTCGAAACACCATATATTTT. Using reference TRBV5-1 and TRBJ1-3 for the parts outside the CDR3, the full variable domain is KAGVTQTPRYLIKTRGQQVTLSCSPISGHRSVSWYQQTPGQGLQFLFEYFSETQRNKGNFPGRFSGRQFSNSRSEMNVSTLELGDSALYLCASSLEGTGRNTIYFGEGSWLTVV.

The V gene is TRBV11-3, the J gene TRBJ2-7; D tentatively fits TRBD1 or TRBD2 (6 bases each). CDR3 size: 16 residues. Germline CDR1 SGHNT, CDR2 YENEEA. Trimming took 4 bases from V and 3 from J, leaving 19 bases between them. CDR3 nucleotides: TGTGCCAGCAGCTCTCCGGACAGAGCGGGCGGCTACGAGCAGTACTTC. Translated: CASSSPDRAGGYEQYF.

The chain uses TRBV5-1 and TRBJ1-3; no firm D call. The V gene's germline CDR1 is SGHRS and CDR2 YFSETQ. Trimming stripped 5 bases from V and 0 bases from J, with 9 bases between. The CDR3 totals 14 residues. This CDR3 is CASREVSSGNTIYF. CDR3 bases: TGCGCCAGCAGAGAGGTTTCCTCTGGAAACACCATATATTTT.

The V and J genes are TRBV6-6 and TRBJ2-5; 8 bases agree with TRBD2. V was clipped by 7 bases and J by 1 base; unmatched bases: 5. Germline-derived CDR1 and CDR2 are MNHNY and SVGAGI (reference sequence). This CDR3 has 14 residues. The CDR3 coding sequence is TGTGCCAGCACCGATCGGGGGGGCCAAGAGACCCAGTACTTC. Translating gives CASTDRGGQETQYF.

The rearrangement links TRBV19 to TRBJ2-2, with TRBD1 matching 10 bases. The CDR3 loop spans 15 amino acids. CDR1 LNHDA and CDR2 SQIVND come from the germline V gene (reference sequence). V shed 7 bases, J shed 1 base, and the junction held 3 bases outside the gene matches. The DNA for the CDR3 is TGTGCCAGTACCAGGACAGGGGGGAACACCGGGGAGCTGTTTTTT. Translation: CASTRTGGNTGELFF.

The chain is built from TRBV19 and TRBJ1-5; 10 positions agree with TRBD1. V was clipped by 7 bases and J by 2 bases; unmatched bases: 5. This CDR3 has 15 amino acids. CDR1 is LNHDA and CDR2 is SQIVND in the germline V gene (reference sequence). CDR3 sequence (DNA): TGTGCCAGTAAACGGGACAGGGGTGGCAATCAGCCCCAGCATTTT. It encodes CASKRDRGGNQPQHF.

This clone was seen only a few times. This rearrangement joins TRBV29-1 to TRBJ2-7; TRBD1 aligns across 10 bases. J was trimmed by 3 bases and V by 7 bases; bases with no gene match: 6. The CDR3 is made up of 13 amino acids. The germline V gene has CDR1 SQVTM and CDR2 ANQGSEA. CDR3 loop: CSGRDRGDYEQYF. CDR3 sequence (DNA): TGCAGCGGCAGGGACAGGGGAGACTACGAGCAGTACTTC.

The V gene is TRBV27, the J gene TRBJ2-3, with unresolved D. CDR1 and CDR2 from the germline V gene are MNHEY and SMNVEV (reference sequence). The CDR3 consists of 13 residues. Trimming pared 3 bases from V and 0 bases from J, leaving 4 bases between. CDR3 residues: CASSLGSTDTQYF. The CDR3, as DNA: TGTGCCAGCAGTTTGGGCAGCACAGATACGCAGTATTTT.

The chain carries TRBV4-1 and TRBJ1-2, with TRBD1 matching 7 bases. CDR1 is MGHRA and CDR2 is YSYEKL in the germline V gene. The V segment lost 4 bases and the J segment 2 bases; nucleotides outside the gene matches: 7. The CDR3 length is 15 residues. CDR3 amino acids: CASSPDRVINYGYTF. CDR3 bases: TGCGCCAGCAGCCCAGACAGGGTAATCAACTATGGCTACACCTTC.

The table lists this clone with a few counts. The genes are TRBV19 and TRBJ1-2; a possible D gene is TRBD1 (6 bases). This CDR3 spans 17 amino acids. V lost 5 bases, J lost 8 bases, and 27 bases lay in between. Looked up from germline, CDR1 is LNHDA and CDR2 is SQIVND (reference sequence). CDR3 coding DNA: TGTGCCAGTAGTTCCCCGGGACGAAGCCTTTCACAGGGAGGCTACACCTTC. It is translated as CASSSPGRSLSQGGYTF.

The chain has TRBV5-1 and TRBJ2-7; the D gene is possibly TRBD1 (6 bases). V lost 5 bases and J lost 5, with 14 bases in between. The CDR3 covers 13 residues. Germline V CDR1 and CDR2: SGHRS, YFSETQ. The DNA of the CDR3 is TGCGCCAGCAGGCGCCAAACAGGGAACGAGCAGTACTTC. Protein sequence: CASRRQTGNEQYF.

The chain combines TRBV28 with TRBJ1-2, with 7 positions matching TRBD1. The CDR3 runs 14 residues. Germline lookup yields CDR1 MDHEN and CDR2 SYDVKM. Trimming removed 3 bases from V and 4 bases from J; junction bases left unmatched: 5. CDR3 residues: CASSFRTGIYGYTF. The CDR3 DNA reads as TGTGCCAGCAGTTTTAGGACAGGAATCTATGGCTACACCTTC.

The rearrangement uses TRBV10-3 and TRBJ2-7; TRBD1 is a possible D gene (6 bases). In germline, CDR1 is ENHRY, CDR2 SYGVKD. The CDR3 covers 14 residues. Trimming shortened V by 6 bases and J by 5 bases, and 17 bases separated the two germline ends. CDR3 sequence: CAIRGHQLSDEQYF. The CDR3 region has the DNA TGTGCCATCAGGGGACACCAACTCTCGGACGAGCAGTACTTC.

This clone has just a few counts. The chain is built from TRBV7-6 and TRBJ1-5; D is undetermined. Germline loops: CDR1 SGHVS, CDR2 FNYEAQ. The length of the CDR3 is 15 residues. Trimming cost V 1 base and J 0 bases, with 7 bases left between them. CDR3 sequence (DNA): TGTGCCAGCAGCTTAGTGTCAGGTAGCAATCAGCCCCAGCATTTT. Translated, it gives CASSLVSGSNQPQHF.

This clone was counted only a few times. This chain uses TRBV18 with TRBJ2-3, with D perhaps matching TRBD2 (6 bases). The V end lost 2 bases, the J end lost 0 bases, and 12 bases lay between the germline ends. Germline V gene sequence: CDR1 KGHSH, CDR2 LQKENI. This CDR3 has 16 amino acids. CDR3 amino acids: CASSPSRGMSTDTQYF. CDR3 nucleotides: TGTGCCAGCTCACCAAGTCGGGGGATGAGCACAGATACGCAGTATTTT.

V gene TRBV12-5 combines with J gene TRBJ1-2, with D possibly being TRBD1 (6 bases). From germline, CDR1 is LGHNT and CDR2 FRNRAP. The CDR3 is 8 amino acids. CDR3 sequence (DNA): TGTAAGACAGGTCGCTACACCTTC. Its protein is CKTGRYTF.